A selection of T cell receptor beta chains follows, all from one sample in a study of T cells after yellow fever vaccination. TCRdb analysed the 5' RACE reads with MiXCR anew, one entry per CDR3 protein. The sample includes roughly 190,000 distinct CDR3 sequences, approximately 10% of them seen just once. The source was CD8+ T cells sorted from PBMCs, collected 15 days after the yellow fever booster vaccination. The receptor set was obtained from a man younger than 30 who received the YFV17D yellow fever vaccine. Both conserved end residues are trimmed from each CDR3.

v_call	cdr3_length	j_call	cdr3_aa
TRBV7-9	12	TRBJ1-2	ASSLAGQPKGYT
TRBV3-1	13	TRBJ1-3	ASSQATVSGNTIY
TRBV7-2	12	TRBJ1-1	ASREGGMNTEAF
TRBV24-1	14	TRBJ2-2	ATSDPDRGNTGELF
TRBV9	13	TRBJ1-1	ASSAFGGIGTEAF
TRBV6-2/TRBV6-3	11	TRBJ2-1	ASRIRGPNEQF
TRBV5-1	14	TRBJ2-1	ASSLGLAGGPEEQF
TRBV6-2/TRBV6-3	13	TRBJ2-1	ASSPVGPRAHEQF
TRBV21-1	12	TRBJ2-4	ASPKRAGLNIQY
TRBV29-1	9	TRBJ1-4	SVATGGGLF
TRBV27	11	TRBJ1-1	ASSLYHPTEAF
TRBV2	13	TRBJ1-2	ASSETWGANYGYT
TRBV6-1	12	TRBJ1-2	ASSELGLDYGYT
TRBV7-7	12	TRBJ2-3	ASSLEAGTDTQY
TRBV12-3/TRBV12-4	13	TRBJ2-1	ASSLQGLGYNEQF
TRBV4-2	15	TRBJ2-5	ASSQEYWTEHQETQY
TRBV7-7	13	TRBJ2-1	ASSPSESSYNEQF
TRBV9	11	TRBJ1-1	ASSVDDVLEAF
TRBV7-9	14	TRBJ2-7	ASSLAPGGNPYEQY
TRBV4-1	15	TRBJ2-1	ASSQETVKSSYNEQF
TRBV20-1	15	TRBJ1-1	SARDLPPHGLNTEAF
TRBV7-9	12	TRBJ2-5	ASHLGGGRETQY